This T cell receptor (gamma chain) was obtained from a study of Vδ1+ human thymocytes. Sequences come from RNA converted to cDNA by reverse transcription. Multiplex PCR used pooled V-gene forward primers and a constant-region reverse primer to amplify CDR3s. TCRdb re-processed the multiplex PCR reads using CATT. This sample has around 12,000 gamma-chain clones, with more than 35% found just once. The sorted cells were CD3+ Vdelta1+ Vdelta2- thymocytes from alphabeta-depleted thymus. General observations from the study: Thymic TRG and TRD repertoires appeared highly polyclonal.

The germline CDR1 and CDR2 sequences are EGSTGY and YDSYTSSV. The CDR3 extends over 11 amino acids. Unmatched junction bases numbered 5, after V lost 2 bases and J lost 10 bases. To note about this clone: Its antigen remains unknown.

This clonotype originated in a boy in the first two years of life who had congenital heart surgery. The chain couples TRGV4 to TRGJ1 or TRGJ2. Because TCRdb records no J gene, it was assigned here through a match of the DNA to germline. The source material was Vdelta1+ gamma-delta thymocytes from the thymus. Indicated subset: FACS-sorted CD3+ TCRalphabeta- TCRVdelta1+ TCRVdelta2- thymocytes. The CDR3 DNA reads as TGTGCCACCTGGGATGACGTAAAGAAACTCTTT. This encodes CATWDDVKKLF.